Listed below are T cell receptor beta chains from one sample, sequenced in a study of cytomegalovirus exposure and HLA in healthy donors. The table came from immunoSEQ multiplex PCR; TCRdb's copy has only in-frame clones and leaves some out. The sample shows some 180,000 clones, over 65% of them seen only once. The sequenced sample was PBMCs. Receptor source: a woman in her twenties or thirties in good health and CMV-seronegative. The CDR3 runs from the conserved cysteine through the conserved F or W. Each record gives: D gene, V gene, J gene, clone size, CDR3 protein, CDR3 DNA. The D gene is left open where the match is weak. A clone size is listed for some rows: how often the clone was seen (once, few, many), or a class if it is expanded.

D gene: TRBD1; V gene: TRBV5-4; J gene: TRBJ1-2; clone size: .; CDR3 protein: CASSPQGVLVGYTF; CDR3 DNA: TGTGCCAGCAGCCCCCAGGGGGTGTTGGTCGGCTACACCTTC
D gene: .; V gene: TRBV5-6; J gene: TRBJ1-5; clone size: .; CDR3 protein: CASSTGMGYQPQHF; CDR3 DNA: TGTGCCAGCAGCACAGGTATGGGCTATCAGCCCCAGCATTTT
D gene: .; V gene: TRBV11-3; J gene: TRBJ2-7; clone size: .; CDR3 protein: CASSLNRGSYEQYF; CDR3 DNA: TGTGCCAGCAGCTTAAACCGGGGGTCCTACGAGCAGTACTTC
D gene: .; V gene: TRBV4-1; J gene: TRBJ2-7; clone size: .; CDR3 protein: CASSSRPRKLSYEQYF; CDR3 DNA: TGCGCCAGCAGCTCCCGCCCCAGGAAACTCTCCTACGAGCAGTACTTC
D gene: .; V gene: TRBV7-2; J gene: TRBJ1-2; clone size: .; CDR3 protein: CASSLGPYGVSYGYTF; CDR3 DNA: TGTGCCAGCAGCTTAGGCCCTTATGGTGTTAGCTATGGCTACACCTTC
D gene: TRBD1; V gene: TRBV19; J gene: TRBJ1-5; clone size: .; CDR3 protein: CASSMKHRGRIQPQHF; CDR3 DNA: TGTGCCAGTAGTATGAAGCATAGGGGGCGGATTCAGCCCCAGCATTTT
D gene: .; V gene: TRBV6-1; J gene: TRBJ1-4; clone size: .; CDR3 protein: CASSEGRGREKLFF; CDR3 DNA: TGTGCCAGCAGTGAGGGTCGGGGAAGGGAAAAACTGTTTTTT
D gene: TRBD1; V gene: TRBV29-1; J gene: TRBJ2-1; clone size: few; CDR3 protein: CSVATGFTYNEQFF; CDR3 DNA: TGCAGCGTGGCGACAGGGTTTACCTACAATGAGCAGTTCTTC
D gene: TRBD2; V gene: TRBV11-2; J gene: TRBJ2-7; clone size: .; CDR3 protein: CASSLDRTSGSYEQYF; CDR3 DNA: TGTGCCAGCAGCTTAGACCGAACTAGCGGATCCTACGAGCAGTACTTC
D gene: .; V gene: TRBV7-6; J gene: TRBJ1-2; clone size: .; CDR3 protein: CASSPRDDYGYTF; CDR3 DNA: TGTGCCAGCAGCCCCCGCGATGACTATGGCTACACCTTC
D gene: TRBD2; V gene: TRBV5-1; J gene: TRBJ2-1; clone size: .; CDR3 protein: CASSLVTGGPDEQFF; CDR3 DNA: TGCGCCAGCAGCTTGGTCACGGGGGGGCCAGATGAGCAGTTCTTC
D gene: TRBD1; V gene: TRBV6-1; J gene: TRBJ2-5; clone size: .; CDR3 protein: CASQGVGETQYF; CDR3 DNA: TGTGCCAGCCAGGGGGTGGGGGAGACCCAGTACTTC
D gene: .; V gene: TRBV6-1; J gene: TRBJ2-5; clone size: once; CDR3 protein: CASRPRWQGQETQYF; CDR3 DNA: TGTGCCAGCAGACCAAGATGGCAGGGCCAAGAGACCCAGTACTTC
D gene: TRBD2; V gene: TRBV9; J gene: TRBJ2-1; clone size: few; CDR3 protein: CASSVAGLSYNEQFF; CDR3 DNA: TGTGCCAGCAGCGTAGCGGGACTATCCTACAATGAGCAGTTCTTC
D gene: .; V gene: TRBV7-6; J gene: TRBJ2-5; clone size: .; CDR3 protein: CASSLVGGFEGETQYF; CDR3 DNA: TGTGCCAGCAGCTTAGTGGGGGGATTTGAGGGAGAGACCCAGTACTTC
D gene: TRBD2; V gene: TRBV7-9; J gene: TRBJ2-7; clone size: .; CDR3 protein: CASSLAGGDEQYF; CDR3 DNA: TGTGCCAGCAGCTTAGCGGGAGGGGACGAGCAGTACTTC
D gene: .; V gene: TRBV7-9; J gene: TRBJ2-3; clone size: .; CDR3 protein: CASSLNTGFLSTDTQYF; CDR3 DNA: TGTGCCAGCAGCTTAAATACAGGGTTCTTGAGCACAGATACGCAGTATTTT
D gene: .; V gene: TRBV27; J gene: TRBJ2-1; clone size: .; CDR3 protein: CASSLSASVSYNEQFF; CDR3 DNA: TGTGCCAGCAGTTTATCGGCTAGCGTATCCTACAATGAGCAGTTCTTC
D gene: TRBD1; V gene: TRBV7-2; J gene: TRBJ2-3; clone size: .; CDR3 protein: CASRRTGADTQYF; CDR3 DNA: TGTGCCAGCAGACGGACAGGGGCGGATACGCAGTATTTT
D gene: TRBD1; V gene: TRBV9; J gene: TRBJ2-1; clone size: once; CDR3 protein: CASSVAGGNYNEQFF; CDR3 DNA: TGTGCCAGCAGCGTAGCAGGGGGCAATTACAATGAGCAGTTCTTC
D gene: .; V gene: TRBV7-8; J gene: TRBJ2-1; clone size: .; CDR3 protein: CASSLVVTTGIWGEQFF; CDR3 DNA: TGTGCCAGCAGCTTAGTAGTGACTACAGGGATCTGGGGTGAGCAGTTCTTC
D gene: .; V gene: TRBV19; J gene: TRBJ2-7; clone size: .; CDR3 protein: CASSPASGLEQYF; CDR3 DNA: TGTGCCAGTAGTCCGGCCAGCGGATTAGAGCAGTACTTC
D gene: TRBD1; V gene: TRBV15; J gene: TRBJ1-4; clone size: .; CDR3 protein: CATSRDGGTANEKLFF; CDR3 DNA: TGTGCCACCAGCAGAGATGGGGGGACAGCTAATGAAAAACTGTTTTTT
D gene: .; V gene: TRBV27; J gene: TRBJ2-2; clone size: few; CDR3 protein: CASSWDNSATGELFF; CDR3 DNA: TGTGCCAGCAGTTGGGACAACTCCGCCACCGGGGAGCTGTTTTTT
D gene: TRBD2; V gene: TRBV9; J gene: TRBJ2-1; clone size: .; CDR3 protein: CASSLGLAGVNYEQFF; CDR3 DNA: TGTGCCAGCAGCCTGGGACTAGCGGGAGTAAACTATGAGCAGTTCTTC
D gene: .; V gene: TRBV6-1; J gene: TRBJ2-7; clone size: .; CDR3 protein: CASRLTTYEQYF; CDR3 DNA: TGTGCCAGCAGGTTGACAACCTACGAGCAGTACTTC
D gene: .; V gene: TRBV6-1; J gene: TRBJ1-2; clone size: few; CDR3 protein: CASSLNRVSGNGYTF; CDR3 DNA: TGTGCCAGCAGTTTGAACAGGGTTTCGGGCAATGGCTACACCTTC
D gene: .; V gene: TRBV5-5; J gene: TRBJ2-3; clone size: .; CDR3 protein: CASSLQGSDTQYF; CDR3 DNA: TGTGCCAGCAGCTTACAGGGTTCAGATACGCAGTATTTT
D gene: .; V gene: TRBV12-5; J gene: TRBJ2-7; clone size: few; CDR3 protein: CASGPETYEQYF; CDR3 DNA: TGTGCTAGTGGCCCAGAAACCTACGAGCAGTACTTC
D gene: TRBD1; V gene: TRBV9; J gene: TRBJ2-1; clone size: .; CDR3 protein: CASGDRGLGEQFF; CDR3 DNA: TGTGCCAGCGGGGACAGGGGGCTTGGTGAGCAGTTCTTC
D gene: TRBD1; V gene: TRBV7-9; J gene: TRBJ2-7; clone size: .; CDR3 protein: CASSFRRDRDHEQYF; CDR3 DNA: TGTGCCAGCAGCTTTCGACGGGACAGGGACCACGAGCAGTACTTC
D gene: TRBD2; V gene: TRBV19; J gene: TRBJ2-7; clone size: .; CDR3 protein: CASSRAGGPYEQYF; CDR3 DNA: TGTGCCAGTAGTAGGGCGGGGGGGCCCTACGAGCAGTACTTC
D gene: TRBD1; V gene: TRBV5-1; J gene: TRBJ2-5; clone size: .; CDR3 protein: CASSSTGMLVRDATGTQYF; CDR3 DNA: TGCGCCAGCAGCTCGACAGGGATGCTTGTCAGGGATGCGACGGGGACCCAGTACTTC
D gene: TRBD1; V gene: TRBV7-6; J gene: TRBJ2-5; clone size: .; CDR3 protein: CASSSFHRGPGETQYF; CDR3 DNA: TGTGCCAGCAGCTCATTTCACAGGGGGCCAGGAGAGACCCAGTACTTC
D gene: .; V gene: TRBV29-1; J gene: TRBJ2-5; clone size: .; CDR3 protein: CSVGGRTVETQYF; CDR3 DNA: TGCAGCGTCGGGGGGCGGACAGTTGAGACCCAGTACTTC
D gene: .; V gene: TRBV18; J gene: TRBJ1-3; clone size: .; CDR3 protein: CASSPVLSENTIYF; CDR3 DNA: TGTGCCAGCTCCCCCGTCCTCTCAGAAAACACCATATATTTT
D gene: .; V gene: TRBV19; J gene: TRBJ2-1; clone size: .; CDR3 protein: CASSQGPSYNEQFF; CDR3 DNA: TGTGCCAGTTCTCAGGGGCCCTCCTACAATGAGCAGTTCTTC
D gene: TRBD1; V gene: TRBV15; J gene: TRBJ2-5; clone size: .; CDR3 protein: CATSNRGKETQYF; CDR3 DNA: TGTGCCACCAGCAACAGGGGTAAAGAGACCCAGTACTTC
D gene: TRBD2; V gene: TRBV6-1; J gene: TRBJ2-3; clone size: .; CDR3 protein: CASSGPAGGPSDTQYF; CDR3 DNA: TGTGCCAGCAGTGGCCCGGCGGGGGGGCCGTCGGATACGCAGTATTTT
D gene: .; V gene: TRBV27; J gene: TRBJ2-6; clone size: .; CDR3 protein: CASSSPYSGANVLTF; CDR3 DNA: TGTGCCAGCAGTTCGCCCTACTCTGGGGCCAACGTCCTGACTTTC
D gene: .; V gene: TRBV28; J gene: TRBJ2-7; clone size: .; CDR3 protein: CASRRIRRVEEQYF; CDR3 DNA: TGTGCCAGCAGACGAATCCGCAGGGTCGAAGAGCAGTACTTC
D gene: .; V gene: TRBV19; J gene: TRBJ1-1; clone size: .; CDR3 protein: CASSIVGGTEAFF; CDR3 DNA: TGTGCCAGTAGTATAGTTGGGGGGACTGAAGCTTTCTTT
D gene: TRBD2; V gene: TRBV18; J gene: TRBJ2-5; clone size: .; CDR3 protein: CASSPGTRNQETQYF; CDR3 DNA: TGTGCCAGCTCACCGGGGACTAGAAACCAAGAGACCCAGTACTTC
D gene: .; V gene: TRBV2; J gene: TRBJ2-3; clone size: .; CDR3 protein: CASSERSYTQYF; CDR3 DNA: TGTGCCAGCAGTGAAAGGAGCTATACGCAGTATTTT
D gene: TRBD2; V gene: TRBV5-1; J gene: TRBJ2-2; clone size: .; CDR3 protein: CASSWTGTRGTGELFF; CDR3 DNA: TGCGCCAGCAGCTGGACCGGGACTAGAGGTACCGGGGAGCTGTTTTTT
D gene: TRBD1; V gene: TRBV7-6; J gene: TRBJ1-4; clone size: .; CDR3 protein: CASSLAQGVEKLFF; CDR3 DNA: TGTGCCAGCAGCCTTGCTCAGGGGGTTGAAAAACTGTTTTTT
D gene: TRBD1; V gene: TRBV6-1; J gene: TRBJ1-4; clone size: .; CDR3 protein: CASRAIQGRKLFF; CDR3 DNA: TGTGCCAGCAGGGCTATACAGGGGAGAAAACTGTTTTTT
D gene: .; V gene: TRBV7-9; J gene: TRBJ2-7; clone size: once; CDR3 protein: CSSRPSWGLAYEQYF; CDR3 DNA: TGTTCCAGCAGACCTAGCTGGGGGCTCGCCTACGAGCAGTACTTC
D gene: TRBD2; V gene: TRBV11-3; J gene: TRBJ2-1; clone size: few; CDR3 protein: CASSLRGSGGNEQFF; CDR3 DNA: TGTGCCAGCAGCTTACGTGGTAGCGGGGGAAATGAGCAGTTCTTC
D gene: TRBD1; V gene: TRBV7-2; J gene: TRBJ2-7; clone size: .; CDR3 protein: CASSLLSAGGHYEQYF; CDR3 DNA: TGTGCCAGCAGCTTACTCTCGGCAGGGGGACACTACGAGCAGTACTTC
D gene: TRBD1; V gene: TRBV19; J gene: TRBJ1-2; clone size: once; CDR3 protein: CASSSQGSGYTF; CDR3 DNA: TGTGCCAGTAGCTCACAGGGGAGCGGCTACACCTTC
D gene: .; V gene: TRBV6-4; J gene: TRBJ1-1; clone size: once; CDR3 protein: CASSVIPGTEAFF; CDR3 DNA: TGTGCCAGCAGTGTAATACCCGGCACTGAAGCTTTCTTT
D gene: TRBD1; V gene: TRBV6-6; J gene: TRBJ2-7; clone size: .; CDR3 protein: CASSYTSLGGSAQYF; CDR3 DNA: TGTGCCAGCAGTTACACAAGCCTAGGGGGCAGTGCGCAGTACTTC
D gene: .; V gene: TRBV29-1; J gene: TRBJ1-2; clone size: .; CDR3 protein: CTTGGGPDNYGYTF; CDR3 DNA: TGCACTACCGGGGGGGGGCCCGATAACTATGGCTACACCTTC
D gene: TRBD1; V gene: TRBV19; J gene: TRBJ2-2; clone size: few; CDR3 protein: CASSIAVLVARGPGELFF; CDR3 DNA: TGTGCCAGTAGTATAGCCGTTTTAGTGGCAAGGGGGCCCGGGGAGCTGTTTTTT
D gene: TRBD1; V gene: TRBV23-1; J gene: TRBJ2-7; clone size: few; CDR3 protein: CASSQSVDRGKDEQYF; CDR3 DNA: TGCGCCAGCAGTCAATCCGTTGACAGGGGAAAAGACGAGCAGTACTTC
D gene: TRBD1; V gene: TRBV18; J gene: TRBJ2-7; clone size: .; CDR3 protein: CASSTAGTGTNKALWQYF; CDR3 DNA: TGTGCCAGCTCCACCGCCGGGACAGGGACTAATAAAGCCTTATGGCAGTACTTC
D gene: .; V gene: TRBV5-4; J gene: TRBJ2-7; clone size: few; CDR3 protein: CASSSQGSTYEQYF; CDR3 DNA: TGTGCCAGCAGCTCCCAGGGGTCTACCTACGAGCAGTACTTC